This is a list of T cell receptor beta chains from one sample in a study of beta chain features in type 1 diabetes. Only in-frame clones appear in the TCRdb table, and some are missing; sequencing was by immunoSEQ multiplex PCR. The data show 200,000 to 300,000 clones, about a fifth seen once. The sequencing sample was made of naive CD4+ T cells from blood. Source of these receptors: a woman in her thirties or forties with type 1 diabetes. The CDR3 runs from the conserved cysteine through the conserved F or W. D genes are given only for firm matches. A row's size may be missing; if present it is once, few, many or a size class.

D	size	J	V	DNA	CDR3
-	-	TRBJ2-7	TRBV7-6	TGTGCCAGCAGCTCGGGGTCGTTCTACGAGCAGTACTTC	CASSSGSFYEQYF
-	few	TRBJ1-5	TRBV2	TGTGCCAGCGTCAACAGTCCTCAAGGGGCCCAGCATTTT	CASVNSPQGAQHF
-	-	TRBJ1-2	TRBV7-2	TGTGCCAGCAGCTTAGAACAGGGCCATGGCTACACCTTC	CASSLEQGHGYTF
-	once	TRBJ1-4	TRBV18	TGTGCCAGCTCCCAGAACAGGGAAGGTGAAAAACTGTTTTTT	CASSQNREGEKLFF
TRBD2	few	TRBJ2-2	TRBV14	TGTGCCAGCAGCCTGCGGGAGGCCGGGGAGCTGTTTTTT	CASSLREAGELFF
-	-	TRBJ1-2	TRBV7-8	TGTGCCAGCAGCTTAGTAGGACCGGGGGGACTATACGGCTACACCTTC	CASSLVGPGGLYGYTF
TRBD1	few	TRBJ1-5	TRBV4-1	TGCGCCAGCAGCCAAAGGACAGGGGGCTTCAATCAGCCCCAGCATTTT	CASSQRTGGFNQPQHF
-	-	TRBJ2-1	TRBV18	TGTGCCAGCTCACCAAGGACAGAAGGAAATGAGCAGTTCTTC	CASSPRTEGNEQFF
-	few	TRBJ1-1	TRBV7-2	TGTGCCAGCAGCCCGGGCGGGGGTCGGGCCCCTCCGAGCGCTTTCTTT	CASSPGGGRAPPSAFF
TRBD1	-	TRBJ1-6	TRBV28	TGTGCCAGCAGTACTCCGGGACAGGGGGCGGCAGGGAATTCACCCCTCCACTTT	CASSTPGQGAAGNSPLHF
-	few	TRBJ1-5	TRBV19	TGTGCCAGTAAGGAGGGGCGGGGATGGGATCAGCCCCAGCATTTT	CASKEGRGWDQPQHF
-	few	TRBJ2-7	TRBV2	TGTGCCAGCTCAACGCAGGGTAGGACCTACGAGCAGTACTTC	CASSTQGRTYEQYF
TRBD2	-	TRBJ2-7	TRBV7-9	TGTGCCAGCAGCTTGTCCGGACTAGCCGCTCGGTACGAGCAGTACTTC	CASSLSGLAARYEQYF
TRBD2	few	TRBJ2-5	TRBV18	TGTGCCAGCTCACCGGGACTAGCTGGGGAGACCCAGTACTTC	CASSPGLAGETQYF
-	-	TRBJ2-3	TRBV5-1	TGCGCCAGCAGCTTGGCCCAGGTCACAGATACGCAGTATTTT	CASSLAQVTDTQYF
-	-	TRBJ2-7	TRBV14	TGTGCCAGCAGCCAAGATCTTGTGCGGTCGCTCTACGAGCAGTACTTC	CASSQDLVRSLYEQYF
-	-	TRBJ1-2	TRBV30	TGTGCCTGGACCTCAACCCTCGAGGCGAACTATGGCTACACCTTC	CAWTSTLEANYGYTF
-	once	TRBJ2-3	TRBV11-3	TGTGCCAGCAGCTTAAGGGGATCCGTGGATACGCAGTATTTT	CASSLRGSVDTQYF
TRBD1	-	TRBJ2-7	TRBV7-3	TGTGCCAGCAGCGCCGGGACAGGGGGATTCGAGCAGTACTTC	CASSAGTGGFEQYF
-	-	TRBJ1-2	TRBV6-5	TGTGCCAGCAGCCGTCATCTGGAGCGCTTCTACACCTTC	CASSRHLERFYTF
-	-	TRBJ1-2	TRBV7-9	TGTGCCAGCAGCTCCCCCGGCGGTGGCTACACCTTC	CASSSPGGGYTF
-	few	TRBJ2-6	TRBV7-3	TGTGCCAGCACCAGGCAGGGGGGAGGAGGGGCCAACGTCCTGACTTTC	CASTRQGGGGANVLTF
TRBD1	few	TRBJ1-2	TRBV28	TGTGCCAGCAGACCAGACAGGGGGCCCCCCCGGGGCTACACCTTC	CASRPDRGPPRGYTF
TRBD2	few	TRBJ2-1	TRBV4-3	TGCGCCAGCAGCCAAGTCGGTAGCGGGAGCAATGAGCAGTTCTTC	CASSQVGSGSNEQFF
-	-	TRBJ2-7	TRBV30	TGTGCCTGGAGTGTAGGGCAGGGTCGCGACGAGCAGTACTTC	CAWSVGQGRDEQYF
-	few	TRBJ2-6	TRBV28	TGTGCCAGCAGTTTGTCCAGAACTGGGGCCAACGTCCTGACTTTC	CASSLSRTGANVLTF